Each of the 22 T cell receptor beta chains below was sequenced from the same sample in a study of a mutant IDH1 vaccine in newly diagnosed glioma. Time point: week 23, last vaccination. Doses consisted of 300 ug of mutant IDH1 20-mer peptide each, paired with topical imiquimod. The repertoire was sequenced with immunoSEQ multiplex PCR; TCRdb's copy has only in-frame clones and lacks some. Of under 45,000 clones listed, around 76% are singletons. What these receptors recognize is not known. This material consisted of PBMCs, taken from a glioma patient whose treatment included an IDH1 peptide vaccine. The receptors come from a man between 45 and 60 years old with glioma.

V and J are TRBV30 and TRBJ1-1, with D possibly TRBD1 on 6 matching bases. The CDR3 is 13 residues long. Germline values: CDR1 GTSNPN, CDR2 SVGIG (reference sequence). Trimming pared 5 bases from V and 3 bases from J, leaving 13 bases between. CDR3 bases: TGTGCCTGGGCCCCAACAGGGTACACTGAAGCTTTCTTT. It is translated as CAWAPTGYTEAFF. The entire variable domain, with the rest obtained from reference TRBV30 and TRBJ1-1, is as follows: SQTIHQWPATLVQPVGSPLSLECTVEGTSNPNLYWYRQAAGRGLQLLFYSVGIGQISSEVPQNLSASRPQDRQFILSSKKLLLSDSGFYLCAWAPTGYTEAFFGQGTRLTVV.

This CDR3 is CASIGTGFSGYTF. CDR3 in DNA: TGTGCCAGTATAGGCACGGGGTTCTCTGGCTACACCTTC. This chain links TRBV19 with TRBJ1-2; D is uncertain. The germline CDR1 and CDR2 sequences are LNHDA and SQIVND (reference sequence). The CDR3 contains 13 residues. V was clipped by 7 bases and J by 7 bases, with 16 bases between them.

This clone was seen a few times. The CDR3 reads CAISAGGGRTEAFF. The CDR3 DNA is TGTGCCATCAGTGCTGGGGGGGGGCGGACTGAAGCTTTCTTT. The chain couples TRBV10-3 to TRBJ1-1, with D tentatively TRBD1 (6 bases). The CDR3 extends over 14 amino acids. Trimming took 4 bases from V and 5 from J, leaving 14 bases between them. Germline CDR1 and CDR2: ENHRY and SYGVKD.

Here the CDR3 reads CASYQPPDYGYTF. CDR3 nucleotide sequence: TGTGCCAGCTACCAACCACCGGACTATGGCTACACCTTC. The V call is TRBV6-5, the J call TRBJ1-2; no reliable D call. The ends were cut back, 8 bases at V and 3 bases at J, with 13 bases in the middle. From germline, CDR1 is MNHEY and CDR2 SVGAGI. The CDR3 consists of 13 residues.

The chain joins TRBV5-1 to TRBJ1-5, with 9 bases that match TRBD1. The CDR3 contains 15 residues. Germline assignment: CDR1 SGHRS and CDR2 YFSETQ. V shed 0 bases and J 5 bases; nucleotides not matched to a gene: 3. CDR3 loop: CASSLGQGEYQPQHF. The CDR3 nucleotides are TGCGCCAGCAGCTTGGGACAGGGGGAATATCAGCCCCAGCATTTT.

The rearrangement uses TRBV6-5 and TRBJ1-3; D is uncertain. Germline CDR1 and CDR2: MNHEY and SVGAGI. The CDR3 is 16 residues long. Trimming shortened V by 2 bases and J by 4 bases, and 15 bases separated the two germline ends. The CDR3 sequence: CASSYNHPTLGNTIYF. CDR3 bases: TGTGCCAGCAGTTACAACCACCCAACTCTAGGAAACACCATATATTTT.

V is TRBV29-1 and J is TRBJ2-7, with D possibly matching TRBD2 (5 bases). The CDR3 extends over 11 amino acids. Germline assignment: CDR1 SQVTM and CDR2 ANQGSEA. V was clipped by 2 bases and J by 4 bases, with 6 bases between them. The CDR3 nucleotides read TGCAGCGTTGAACGGGGTTACGAGCAGTACTTC. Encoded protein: CSVERGYEQYF.

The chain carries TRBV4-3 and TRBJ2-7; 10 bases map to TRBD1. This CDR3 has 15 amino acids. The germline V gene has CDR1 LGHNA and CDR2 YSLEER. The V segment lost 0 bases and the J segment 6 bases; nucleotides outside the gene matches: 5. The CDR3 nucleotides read TGCGCCAGCAGCCAAGAGCCGACAGGGGGCAGCGAGCAGTACTTC. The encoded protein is CASSQEPTGGSEQYF.

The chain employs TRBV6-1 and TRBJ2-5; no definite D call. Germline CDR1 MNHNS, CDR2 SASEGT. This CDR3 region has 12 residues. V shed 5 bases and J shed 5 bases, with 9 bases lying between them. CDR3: CASSLPEETQYF. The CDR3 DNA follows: TGTGCCAGCAGTCTCCCCGAGGAGACCCAGTACTTC.

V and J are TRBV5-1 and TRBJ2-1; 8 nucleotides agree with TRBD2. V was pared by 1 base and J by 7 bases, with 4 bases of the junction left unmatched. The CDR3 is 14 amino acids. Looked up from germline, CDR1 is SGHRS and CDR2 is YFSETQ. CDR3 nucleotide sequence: TGCGCCAGCAGCTTGACAGCGGGGGCTAATGAGCAGTTCTTC. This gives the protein CASSLTAGANEQFF. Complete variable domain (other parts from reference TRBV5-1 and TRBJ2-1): KAGVTQTPRYLIKTRGQQVTLSCSPISGHRSVSWYQQTPGQGLQFLFEYFSETQRNKGNFPGRFSGRQFSNSRSEMNVSTLELGDSALYLCASSLTAGANEQFFGPGTRLTVL.

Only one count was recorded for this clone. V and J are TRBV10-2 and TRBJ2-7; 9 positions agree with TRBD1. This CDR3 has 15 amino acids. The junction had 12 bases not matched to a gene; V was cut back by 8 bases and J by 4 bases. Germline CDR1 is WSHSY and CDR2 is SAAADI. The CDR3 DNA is TGCGCCAGCGCCTCCCGGGACAGGGTAATGTACGAGCAGTACTTC. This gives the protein CASASRDRVMYEQYF.

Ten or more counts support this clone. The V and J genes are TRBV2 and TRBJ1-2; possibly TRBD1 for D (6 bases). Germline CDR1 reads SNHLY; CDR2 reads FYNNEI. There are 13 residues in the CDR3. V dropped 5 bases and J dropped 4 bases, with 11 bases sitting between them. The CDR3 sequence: CASSPTGSYGYTF. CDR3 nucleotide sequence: TGTGCCAGCAGTCCCACAGGGAGCTATGGCTACACCTTC.

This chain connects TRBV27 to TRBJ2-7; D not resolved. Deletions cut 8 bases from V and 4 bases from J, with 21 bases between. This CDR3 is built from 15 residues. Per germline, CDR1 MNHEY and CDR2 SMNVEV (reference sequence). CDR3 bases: TGTGCCAGCTGTGAACGTTGGGATTCGGGTTACGAGCAGTACTTC. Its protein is CASCERWDSGYEQYF.

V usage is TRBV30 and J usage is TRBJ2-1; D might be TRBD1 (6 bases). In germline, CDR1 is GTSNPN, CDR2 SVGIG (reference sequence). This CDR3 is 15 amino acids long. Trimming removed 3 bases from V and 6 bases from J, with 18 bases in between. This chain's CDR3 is CAWRDSMFPSNEQFF. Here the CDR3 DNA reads TGTGCCTGGAGGGACAGTATGTTCCCAAGCAATGAGCAGTTCTTC.

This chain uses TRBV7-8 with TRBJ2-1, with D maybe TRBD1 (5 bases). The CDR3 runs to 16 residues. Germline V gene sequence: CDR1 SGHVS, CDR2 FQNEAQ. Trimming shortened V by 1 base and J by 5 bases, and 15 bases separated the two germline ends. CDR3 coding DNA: TGTGCCAGCAGCTTAGGGGGAAATCAGGACAACAATGAGCAGTTCTTC. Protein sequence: CASSLGGNQDNNEQFF.

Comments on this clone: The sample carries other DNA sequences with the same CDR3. CDR3 DNA sequence: TGTGCCAGCAGCTTAGGGTCTGGAAACACCATATATTTT. Translating gives CASSLGSGNTIYF. The chain couples TRBV7-9 to TRBJ1-3; D is undetermined. This CDR3 has 13 amino acids. V lost 1 base to trimming and J lost 1 base, with 2 bases between them. Germline lookup yields CDR1 SEHNR and CDR2 FQNEAQ (reference sequence).

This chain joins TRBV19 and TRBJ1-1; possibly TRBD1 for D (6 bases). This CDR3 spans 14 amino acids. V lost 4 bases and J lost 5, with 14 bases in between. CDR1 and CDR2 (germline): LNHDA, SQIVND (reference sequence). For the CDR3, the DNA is TGTGCCAGTAGTACACTCTCGACAGGAACTGAAGCTTTCTTT. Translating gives CASSTLSTGTEAFF.

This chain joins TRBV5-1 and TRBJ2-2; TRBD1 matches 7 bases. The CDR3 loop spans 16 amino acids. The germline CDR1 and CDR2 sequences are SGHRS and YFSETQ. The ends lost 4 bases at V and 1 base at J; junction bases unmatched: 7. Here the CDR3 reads CASSPLTGENTGELFF. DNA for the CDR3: TGCGCCAGCAGCCCTCTTACAGGGGAGAACACCGGGGAGCTGTTTTTT.

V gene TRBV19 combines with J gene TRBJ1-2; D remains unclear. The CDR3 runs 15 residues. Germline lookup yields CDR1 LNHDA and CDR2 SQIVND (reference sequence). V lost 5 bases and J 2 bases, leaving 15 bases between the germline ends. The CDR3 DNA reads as TGTGCCAGTAGTCAAACTTCAGCAGGAAACTATGGCTACACCTTC. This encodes CASSQTSAGNYGYTF.

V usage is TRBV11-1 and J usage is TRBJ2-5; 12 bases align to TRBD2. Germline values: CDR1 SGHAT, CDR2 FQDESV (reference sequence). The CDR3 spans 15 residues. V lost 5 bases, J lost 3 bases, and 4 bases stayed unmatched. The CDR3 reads CASSPSGGVEETQYF. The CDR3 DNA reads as TGTGCCAGCAGCCCTAGCGGGGGGGTTGAAGAGACCCAGTACTTC.

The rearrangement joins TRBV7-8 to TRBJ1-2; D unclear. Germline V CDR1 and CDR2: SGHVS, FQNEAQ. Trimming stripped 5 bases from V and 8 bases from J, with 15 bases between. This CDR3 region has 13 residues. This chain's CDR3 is CASSIQREGGYTF. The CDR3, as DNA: TGTGCCAGCAGCATCCAAAGGGAAGGGGGCTACACCTTC.

CDR3 residues: CASSLDPGAAGNTIYF. DNA for the CDR3: TGCGCCAGCAGCCTGGACCCGGGGGCGGCTGGAAACACCATATATTTT. The J gene is TRBJ1-3, the V gene TRBV5-1; maybe TRBD1 (6 bases). Trimming removed 4 bases from V and 2 bases from J, with 16 bases in between. Germline V gives CDR1 SGHRS, CDR2 YFSETQ. CDR3 size: 16 residues.